Shown below are 28 T cell receptor beta chains from a single sample sequenced in a study of identical twins (dated by TCRdb to about 2016). The library came from 5' RACE. TCRdb shows the sequencer as Illumina HiSeq 2000. TCRdb reprocessing: public reads trimmed at Q25 with fastp, clones called with MiXCR, in-frame beta chains kept. Identical CDR3 proteins give one entry, which carries the most common genes and DNA. Counted in this sample were 700,000 or so distinct CDR3 sequences; over 8.5% of them appeared once. The top ten clonotypes cover 0.8% to 1% of the sample. The same sample was also studied in work on yellow fever vaccine responses in identical twins.

The source material was PBMCs. The source is a woman aged 18-30 years in good health.

This chain links TRBV18 with TRBJ2-7, with D perhaps TRBD2 (5 bases). Germline V lookup: CDR1 KGHSH, CDR2 LQKENI. Trimming took 1 base from V and 6 from J, leaving 16 bases between them. There are 15 residues in the CDR3. The CDR3, as DNA: TGTGCCAGCTCACCACGGGCAAGAGTTGAGGGCGAGCAGTACTTC. This gives the protein CASSPRARVEGEQYF.

This clonotype has a handful of counts. The chain carries TRBV20-1 and TRBJ1-5; D remains unclear. V was pared by 1 base and J by 7 bases, with 8 bases between. There are 12 residues in the CDR3. Per germline, CDR1 DFQATT and CDR2 SNEGSKA (reference sequence). In nucleotides, the CDR3 is TGCAGTGCTAGAGGATTGGACCAGCCCCAGCATTTT. Translating it yields CSARGLDQPQHF.

The rearrangement joins TRBV14 to TRBJ2-7; maybe TRBD1 (6 bases). Germline values: CDR1 SGHDN, CDR2 FVKESK. The length of the CDR3 is 15 residues. Trimming took off 1 base at V and 2 bases at J, with 12 bases between the two ends. The CDR3 protein is CASSQVRGSAYEQYF. CDR3 bases: TGTGCCAGCAGCCAAGTAAGGGGGTCGGCCTACGAGCAGTACTTC.

This clonotype was detected a few times. This chain joins TRBV20-1 and TRBJ2-5; TRBD1 matches 7 bases. Germline assignment: CDR1 DFQATT and CDR2 SNEGSKA (reference sequence). This CDR3 region has 12 residues. Germline trimming cut 5 bases from V and 4 bases from J; bases unmatched to any gene: 4. The CDR3 region has the DNA TGCAGTGCTGATGACAGGGCAGAGACCCAGTACTTC. It yields the protein CSADDRAETQYF.

There are many counts of this clonotype. The CDR3 DNA sequence: TGTGCCAGCCTAAAAGGTGTGGGTTTGGTAAACATTCAGTACTTC. Protein sequence: CASLKGVGLVNIQYF. This chain links TRBV12-3 or TRBV12-4 with TRBJ2-4; D gene unclear. The germline V and J ends were trimmed by 8 bases and 6 bases, with 20 bases remaining between them. This CDR3 is built from 15 residues.

This clonotype was seen ten or more times. V and J are TRBV20-1 and TRBJ2-5; TRBD2 aligns across 7 bases. V trimming: 0 bases; J trimming: 1 base; junction bases outside the gene matches: 17. The CDR3 consists of 19 residues. From germline, CDR1 is DFQATT and CDR2 SNEGSKA (reference sequence). The CDR3 coding sequence is TGCAGTGCTAGAGATCCCACCGGGCGGGGGAATCCCCTCCAAGAGACCCAGTACTTC. Translated, it gives CSARDPTGRGNPLQETQYF.

This clonotype was seen a handful of times. This chain joins TRBV29-1 and TRBJ2-1; a weak D match, TRBD1 (5 bases). Trimming took off 8 bases at V and 9 bases at J, with 14 bases between the two ends. CDR1 is SQVTM, CDR2 ANQGSEA, per germline. This CDR3 has 11 amino acids. The CDR3 DNA reads as TGCAGCTGGTTAGGGGATGGTGAGCAGTTCTTC. Translating it yields CSWLGDGEQFF.

This clonotype was seen more than once but under ten times. This chain connects TRBV7-2 to TRBJ2-7; the D is unclear. CDR1 is SGHTA and CDR2 is FQGNSA in the germline V gene. The CDR3 runs 13 residues. V lost 3 bases and J 7 bases, leaving 13 bases between the germline ends. CDR3 DNA: TGTGCCAGCAGCTTCAAAATCGCCGGGGAGCAGTACTTC. Residues: CASSFKIAGEQYF.

The V and J genes are TRBV6-1 and TRBJ2-5; 7 bases fit TRBD1. V gave up 5 bases and J gave up 2 bases; unmatched junction bases: 14. The germline gives CDR1 MNHNS, CDR2 SASEGT. The CDR3 spans 17 residues. The CDR3 spells CASSTIPGQIDQETQYF. In DNA form, the CDR3 reads TGTGCCAGCAGTACAATCCCGGGACAGATAGATCAAGAGACCCAGTACTTC.

As concerns this clonotype: A much larger clone differs by one base, so this may be a read error. The rearrangement links TRBV10-3 to TRBJ2-2; 9 bases are shared with TRBD1. The CDR3 spans 15 residues. Germline V lookup: CDR1 ENHRY, CDR2 SYGVKD. Trimming took 5 bases from V and 6 from J; bases not matched to a gene: 7. For the CDR3, the DNA is TGTGCCATCAGTAAACAGGGGGCCCTTGCCGGGGAGCTGTTTTTT. This gives the protein CAISKQGALAGELFF.

This clonotype was picked up a small number of times. This chain connects TRBV4-2 to TRBJ2-7; TRBD1 matches at 10 bases. This CDR3 spans 21 amino acids. CDR1 LGHNA and CDR2 YNFKEQ come from the germline V gene. After removal of 0 bases from V and 2 bases from J, the junction contained 19 bases not matched to a gene. This CDR3 is CASSQDPDRGEGNGGAYEQYF. CDR3 nucleotides: TGTGCCAGCAGCCAAGATCCGGACAGGGGGGAGGGTAATGGAGGGGCCTACGAGCAGTACTTC.

In its sample, this clonotype was seen a few times. CDR3 sequence reads: CASSSGLAGVSSYEQYF. CDR3 in DNA: TGTGCCAGCAGCTCAGGACTAGCGGGAGTCAGCTCCTACGAGCAGTACTTC. V gene TRBV7-9 combines with J gene TRBJ2-7; TRBD2 matches at 13 bases. Germline-derived CDR1 and CDR2 are SEHNR and FQNEAQ (reference sequence). The CDR3 spans 17 residues. V lost 4 bases, J lost 0 bases, and 6 bases stayed unmatched.

Ten or more counts support this clonotype. The chain uses TRBV12-3 or TRBV12-4 and TRBJ2-1; D might be TRBD1 or TRBD2, each matching 7 bases. V was clipped by 3 bases and J by 2 bases, with 17 bases between them. The CDR3 extends over 17 amino acids. The CDR3 here is CASSFRRGRGPYNEQFF. DNA for the CDR3: TGTGCCAGCAGTTTCCGGCGGGGGAGGGGGCCCTACAATGAGCAGTTCTTC.

This clonotype was seen a handful of times. The genes are TRBV2 and TRBJ2-2; D gene ambiguous. CDR3 length equals 19 residues. V lost 4 bases, J lost 0 bases, and 21 bases lay in between. In germline, CDR1 is SNHLY, CDR2 FYNNEI. CDR3 region: CASSGFGVPGPANTGELFF. In DNA, the CDR3 is TGTGCCAGCAGTGGATTTGGTGTGCCGGGCCCGGCGAACACCGGGGAGCTGTTTTTT.

In the case of this clonotype: At one of its ends the junction is not consistent with the germline gene, which may arise from a read error. The chain links TRBV29-1 to TRBJ2-7, with a weak D call TRBD2 (5 bases). This CDR3 has 16 residues. Germline V CDR1 and CDR2: SQVTM, ANQGSEA. The CDR3 bases are TGCAGCGCCCAAACCTTTTTAGGGAGCCGAGCCTACGAGCAGCACTTC. This sequence encodes CSAQTFLGSRAYEQHF.

There are a few counts of this clonotype. Written as DNA, the CDR3 is TGTGCCAGCAGCTTGATCCGCGCCCCTGTTGGTTCACCCCTCCACTTT. This sequence encodes CASSLIRAPVGSPLHF. The gene calls are TRBV6-1 and TRBJ1-6; D is unclear. Germline CDR1 and CDR2: MNHNS and SASEGT. The CDR3 spans 16 residues. The germline V and J ends were trimmed by 6 bases and 9 bases, with 21 bases remaining between them.

The V call is TRBV27, the J call TRBJ2-7; TRBD2 might be the D (7 bases). This CDR3 has 13 residues. Deletions cut 7 bases from V and 2 bases from J, with 12 bases between. CDR1 and CDR2 (germline): MNHEY, SMNVEV (reference sequence). The CDR3 sequence is CASKGGGTYEQYF. CDR3 DNA sequence: TGTGCCAGCAAGGGGGGAGGGACCTACGAGCAGTACTTC.

The chain is built from TRBV28 and TRBJ2-7; 15 bases align to TRBD2. The V gene's germline CDR1 is MDHEN and CDR2 SYDVKM. V trimming: 9 bases; J trimming: 3 bases; junction bases outside the gene matches: 3. The CDR3 consists of 14 residues. The CDR3 here is CASRTSGGGYEQYF. CDR3 sequence (DNA): TGTGCCAGTCGGACTAGCGGGGGGGGCTACGAGCAGTACTTC.

The chain links TRBV25-1 to TRBJ2-5, with 8 nucleotides matching TRBD1. V shed 6 bases, J shed 5 bases, and the junction held 8 bases outside the gene matches. CDR3 size: 14 residues. CDR1 is MGHDK and CDR2 is SYGVNS in the germline V gene. CDR3 loop: CASSRQGAAETQYF. The CDR3 DNA sequence: TGTGCCAGCAGCCGGCAGGGGGCGGCGGAGACCCAGTACTTC.

The V call is TRBV29-1, the J call TRBJ1-1; D gene ambiguous. This CDR3 is built from 19 residues. Germline lookup yields CDR1 SQVTM and CDR2 ANQGSEA. Trimming took off 7 bases at V and 0 bases at J, with 30 bases between the two ends. CDR3 in DNA: TGCAGCGCTGACGGGTTGAGGACGGTCCGCGAGGGTCTGAACACTGAAGCTTTCTTT. Amino acid sequence: CSADGLRTVREGLNTEAFF.

This clonotype was detected a few times. V gene TRBV11-2 combines with J gene TRBJ2-3; 10 nucleotides match TRBD2. With V trimmed by 5 bases and J by 6 bases, 11 bases remained unmatched. Germline V gene sequence: CDR1 SGHAT, CDR2 FQNNGV. The CDR3 sequence is 16 residues long. DNA for the CDR3: TGTGCCAGCAGCAGAGCGAGCGGGAGGGTTATGGATACGCAGTATTTT. Its protein is CASSRASGRVMDTQYF.

This chain connects TRBV5-1 to TRBJ1-1; D is undetermined. Trimming took 4 bases from V and 0 from J, leaving 7 bases between them. The germline V gene encodes CDR1 SGHRS and CDR2 YFSETQ. The CDR3 totals 13 residues. The CDR3 DNA reads TGCGCCAGCAGCCAACAGCTGAACACTGAAGCTTTCTTT. Its translation: CASSQQLNTEAFF.

This clonotype appeared many times. This rearrangement joins TRBV12-3 or TRBV12-4 to TRBJ1-4; perhaps TRBD1 as D (5 bases). Trimming shortened V by 4 bases and J by 8 bases, and 8 bases separated the two germline ends. CDR3 length: 12 residues. CDR3 residues: CASSSYREKLFF. As DNA, the CDR3 is TGTGCCAGCAGTTCCTACAGGGAAAAACTGTTTTTT.

The chain joins TRBV18 to TRBJ2-4; maybe TRBD2 (6 bases). The germline V and J ends were trimmed by 2 bases and 1 base, with 21 bases remaining between them. CDR1 and CDR2 from the germline V gene are KGHSH and LQKENI. CDR3 size: 19 residues. CDR3 bases: TGTGCCAGCTCACCAGGGGCGCCTTCCGGGAGAGAGGCCAAAAACATTCAGTACTTC. It yields the protein CASSPGAPSGREAKNIQYF.

This clonotype was seen many times. This CDR3 reads CASTTGEGPTGRPDTQYF. CDR3 DNA: TGTGCCAGCACAACAGGGGAGGGACCGACTGGGCGTCCCGATACGCAGTATTTT. This chain connects TRBV6-1 to TRBJ2-3; D is perhaps TRBD1 or TRBD2 (7 bases each). CDR1 is MNHNS, CDR2 SASEGT, per germline. V was cut by 7 bases and J by 6 bases, with 29 bases left in between. This CDR3 contains 18 residues.

This clonotype occurred a few times. DNA for the CDR3: TGTGCGACTAGCAGGGGGTACTATGGCTACACCTTC. Translating gives CATSRGYYGYTF. The chain has TRBV24-1 and TRBJ1-2, with 7 bases fitting TRBD1. CDR3 length: 12 residues. Germline assignment: CDR1 KGHDR and CDR2 SFDVKD.

This clonotype showed up just a few times. The J gene is TRBJ2-4, the V gene TRBV27, with D possibly matching TRBD2 (7 bases). The CDR3 sequence is 16 residues long. Trimming removed 6 bases at V and 2 bases at J, with 17 bases between. The V gene's germline CDR1 is MNHEY and CDR2 SMNVEV (reference sequence). The CDR3 loop reads CASSSPGGESKNIQYF. The CDR3 nucleotides read TGTGCCAGCAGCTCCCCGGGGGGCGAGTCCAAAAACATTCAGTACTTC.

This rearrangement joins TRBV5-1 to TRBJ1-4, with TRBD1 identical over 7 bases. Germline V gene sequence: CDR1 SGHRS, CDR2 YFSETQ. The CDR3 is made up of 15 amino acids. V dropped 1 base and J dropped 7; count of bases not matched to a gene: 7. The CDR3, as DNA: TGCGCCAGCAGCTTGCAGACAGGGAGTCGTGAAAAACTGTTTTTT. Translation gives CASSLQTGSREKLFF.